The 27 T cell receptor beta chains reported below all come from one sample, sequenced in a study of shared clonotypes between healthy human individuals. TCRdb's table, derived via immunoSEQ multiplex PCR, lists solely in-frame clones and lacks some. Among a few million clones listed, about 92% were seen once. Sequenced input: naive CD4+ T cells from PBMCs. Subset in this sample: CD45RA+ positively selected. The receptors shown here come from a man between 18 and 35 years old in good health. Some clones in this sample may be carry-over from other donors' samples.

This chain uses TRBV28 with TRBJ1-1; unclear D gene. Germline loops: CDR1 MDHEN, CDR2 SYDVKM. CDR3 length: 14 residues. With 2 bases removed from V and 6 bases from J, the gap between germline ends came to 13 bases. For the CDR3, the DNA is TGTGCCAGCAGTTTAGGGCAGCCCCATGCTGAAGCTTTCTTT. It encodes CASSLGQPHAEAFF.

The chain employs TRBV4-1 and TRBJ1-5; D uncertain. V was shortened by 0 bases and J by 1 base, with 7 bases between the two germline ends. Germline CDR1 is MGHRA and CDR2 is YSYEKL. CDR3 size: 15 residues. The CDR3 DNA follows: TGCGCCAGCAGCCAAGATCGTAACAGCAATCAGCCCCAGCATTTT. Translation: CASSQDRNSNQPQHF.

The J gene is TRBJ2-6, the V gene TRBV5-1; D is tentatively TRBD1 or TRBD2 (6 bases each). The CDR3 is made up of 16 amino acids. Germline lookup yields CDR1 SGHRS and CDR2 YFSETQ. With 0 bases removed from V and 0 bases from J, the gap between germline ends came to 7 bases. CDR3 nucleotide sequence: TGCGCCAGCAGCTTGGCGGGGGCCTCTGGGGCCAACGTCCTGACTTTC. It yields the protein CASSLAGASGANVLTF.

The chain has TRBV30 and TRBJ2-7, with D maybe TRBD1 (5 bases). Trimming cost V 3 bases and J 5 bases, with 8 bases left between them. Germline V gene data show CDR1 as GTSNPN and CDR2 as SVGIG (reference sequence). The CDR3 runs 11 residues. Here the CDR3 reads CAWSIGDEQYF. The CDR3 bases are TGTGCCTGGAGCATAGGGGACGAGCAGTACTTC.

V and J are TRBV27 and TRBJ1-4, with 7 positions matching TRBD1. This CDR3 contains 14 residues. Germline CDR1 reads MNHEY; CDR2 reads SMNVEV (reference sequence). The junction had 1 base not matched to a gene; V was cut back by 6 bases and J by 0 bases. CDR3 loop: CASRDRPTNEKLFF. CDR3 nucleotides: TGTGCCAGCAGGGACAGGCCAACTAATGAAAAACTGTTTTTT.

This chain joins TRBV6-4 and TRBJ1-1, with D possibly TRBD1 on 6 matching bases. Looked up from germline, CDR1 is MRHNA and CDR2 is SNTAGT. V shed 8 bases and J shed 0 bases, with 10 bases lying between them. There are 13 residues in the CDR3. The CDR3: CASRWTVNTEAFF. DNA for the CDR3: TGTGCCAGCCGATGGACAGTGAACACTGAAGCTTTCTTT.

The chain uses TRBV11-1 and TRBJ2-1; no firm D call. Trimming took 6 bases from V and 0 from J, leaving 12 bases between them. In germline, CDR1 is SGHAT, CDR2 FQDESV (reference sequence). This CDR3 contains 15 residues. This CDR3 reads CASSIGLGSYNEQFF. CDR3 bases: TGTGCCAGCAGTATAGGGCTCGGCTCCTACAATGAGCAGTTCTTC.

The chain uses TRBV28 and TRBJ2-7, with TRBD2 matching 11 bases. V gave up 6 bases and J gave up 4 bases; unmatched junction bases: 8. Germline V lookup: CDR1 MDHEN, CDR2 SYDVKM. CDR3 size: 15 residues. CDR3 bases: TGTGCCAGCAGACCCTCCGGGACTAGCGGATACGAGCAGTACTTC. Its translation is CASRPSGTSGYEQYF.

J is TRBJ2-7 and V is TRBV5-1, with D hard to call. The CDR3 loop spans 12 amino acids. Between the trimmed V and J ends, which lost 4 bases and 6 bases, there was a span of 11 bases. Per the germline V gene, CDR1 is SGHRS and CDR2 is YFSETQ. The CDR3 sequence is CASSLNVGEQYF. For the CDR3, the DNA is TGCGCCAGCAGCCTCAACGTGGGCGAGCAGTACTTC.

This clone was seen a single time. The rearrangement joins TRBV7-3 to TRBJ2-6; maybe TRBD1 (6 bases). The CDR3 is 19 amino acids. Germline V lookup: CDR1 SGHTA, CDR2 FQGTGA. Trimming stripped 1 base from V and 2 bases from J, with 18 bases between. The CDR3 DNA reads as TGTGCCAGCAGCTTAAGATCAGGGGATATTTTCCCTGGGGCCAACGTCCTGACTTTC. It encodes CASSLRSGDIFPGANVLTF.

The chain couples TRBV28 to TRBJ2-7, with 10 positions matching TRBD2. This CDR3 spans 17 amino acids. The ends lost 8 bases at V and 1 base at J; junction bases unmatched: 14. Germline V gene lookup returns CDR1 MDHEN and CDR2 SYDVKM. CDR3 residues: CASAFSIRTSGSYEQYF. The CDR3 DNA is TGTGCCAGCGCCTTTTCTATAAGGACTAGCGGATCCTACGAGCAGTACTTC.

The gene calls are TRBV7-3 and TRBJ2-3; no firm D call. There are 12 residues in the CDR3. CDR1 SGHTA and CDR2 FQGTGA come from the germline V gene. Trimming took 5 bases from V and 6 from J, leaving 9 bases between them. The CDR3 region has the DNA TGTGCCAGCAGCCCTAATCACGATACGCAGTATTTT. Its protein product is CASSPNHDTQYF.

The rearrangement joins TRBV28 to TRBJ1-5; possibly TRBD1 for D (6 bases). Trimming took off 4 bases at V and 7 bases at J, with 14 bases between the two ends. CDR1 is MDHEN and CDR2 is SYDVKM in the germline V gene. The CDR3 is 14 residues long. This chain's CDR3 is CASSYGGSGQPQHF. The CDR3 DNA sequence: TGTGCCAGCAGTTATGGGGGCAGCGGGCAGCCCCAGCATTTT.

The CDR3: CASSQDLTSRTDTQYF. Written as DNA, the CDR3 is TGTGCCAGCAGCCAAGATCTCACGAGTCGCACAGATACGCAGTATTTT. The rearrangement uses TRBV4-2 and TRBJ2-3; no definite D call. The germline V and J ends were trimmed by 0 bases and 1 base, with 11 bases remaining between them. CDR1 and CDR2 (germline): LGHNA, YNFKEQ. The CDR3 covers 16 residues.

A remark on this clone: The sample holds other DNA sequences that translate to the same CDR3. The V and J genes are TRBV11-2 and TRBJ2-5, with no clear D. CDR3 length: 11 residues. Trimming shortened V by 5 bases and J by 2 bases, and 3 bases separated the two germline ends. In germline, CDR1 is SGHAT, CDR2 FQNNGV. The CDR3 coding sequence is TGTGCCAGCAGCCGTCAAGAGACCCAGTACTTC. Its protein is CASSRQETQYF.

This clone was picked up a small number of times. The sample has other DNA sequences that encode this CDR3 too. The V call is TRBV6-5, the J call TRBJ1-2, with D possibly matching TRBD1 (5 bases). Trimming cost V 2 bases and J 2 bases, with 6 bases left between them. CDR1 is MNHEY and CDR2 is SVGAGI in the germline V gene. CDR3 length: 13 residues. CDR3 sequence: CASSYKGNYGYTF. In nucleotides, the CDR3 is TGTGCCAGCAGTTACAAGGGGAACTATGGCTACACCTTC.

This clone was seen once. The chain joins TRBV4-1 to TRBJ2-5, with D perhaps matching TRBD1 or TRBD2 (5 bases each). The CDR3 length is 15 residues. The V gene lost 0 bases and the J gene lost 5 bases, with 13 bases spanning the gap. CDR1 is MGHRA and CDR2 is YSYEKL in the germline V gene. CDR3 protein: CASSQDPRGEETQYF. CDR3 bases: TGCGCCAGCAGCCAAGATCCTAGAGGGGAGGAGACCCAGTACTTC.

CDR3 DNA: TGCGCCAGCAGCACGGGTTGGGGGGCCTGGGGCAATGAGCAGTTCTTC. Protein sequence: CASSTGWGAWGNEQFF. The chain joins TRBV4-1 to TRBJ2-1; D tentatively fits TRBD1 or TRBD2 (6 bases each). Germline CDR1 and CDR2: MGHRA and YSYEKL. Deletions cut 5 bases from V and 6 bases from J, with 20 bases between. The CDR3 is 16 amino acids.

J is TRBJ1-4 and V is TRBV5-1; a weak D match, TRBD1 (5 bases). CDR1 SGHRS and CDR2 YFSETQ come from the germline V gene. Trimming removed 2 bases from V and 8 bases from J, with 31 bases in between. The CDR3 contains 20 residues. The CDR3 protein is CASSLTEMGDPPSNSEKLFF. The CDR3 bases are TGCGCCAGCAGCTTAACGGAGATGGGGGACCCCCCATCCAACTCAGAAAAACTGTTTTTT.

This sequence joins TRBV6-5 and TRBJ1-1, with D unresolved. The germline V gene encodes CDR1 MNHEY and CDR2 SVGAGI. This CDR3 has 15 amino acids. V lost 2 bases to trimming and J lost 0 bases, with 10 bases between them. The CDR3 is CASSYNRNLNTEAFF. The CDR3 DNA reads as TGTGCCAGCAGTTACAACAGAAACCTGAACACTGAAGCTTTCTTT.

In this sample, this clone turned up a few times. The gene calls are TRBV9 and TRBJ2-2; possibly TRBD2 for D (6 bases). Trimming left V 4 bases short and J 8 bases short, with 15 bases between. Germline V gene lookup returns CDR1 SGDLS and CDR2 YYNGEE. There are 14 residues in the CDR3. CDR3 nucleotides: TGTGCCAGCAGCCCCCGGGGGATGATAGGGGAGCTGTTTTTT. Translated: CASSPRGMIGELFF.

This clone was detected once. V and J are TRBV18 and TRBJ1-1, with D perhaps matching TRBD1 (6 bases). The CDR3 contains 14 residues. CDR1 and CDR2 from the germline V gene are KGHSH and LQKENI. Trimming took 2 bases from V and 3 from J, leaving 10 bases between them. The DNA of the CDR3 is TGTGCCAGCTCACCAACAGGGCAGCACACTGAAGCTTTCTTT. The encoded protein is CASSPTGQHTEAFF.

The chain employs TRBV10-3 and TRBJ2-1, with TRBD2 as a possible D gene (6 bases). The CDR3 runs 15 residues. V was trimmed by 6 bases and J by 6 bases, leaving 18 bases between them. Germline lookup yields CDR1 ENHRY and CDR2 SYGVKD. CDR3: CAISQTSLSPNEQFF. CDR3 coding DNA: TGTGCCATCAGCCAGACTAGTTTGTCCCCCAATGAGCAGTTCTTC.

V is TRBV6-5 and J is TRBJ2-3; 7 bases line up with TRBD1. The CDR3 length is 16 residues. V trimming: 0 bases; J trimming: 4 bases; junction bases outside the gene matches: 7. Germline-derived CDR1 and CDR2 are MNHEY and SVGAGI. In DNA, the CDR3 is TGTGCCAGCAGTTACTCCACCGGACAGGTCGCAGATACGCAGTATTTT. Translated: CASSYSTGQVADTQYF.

V and J are TRBV6-1 and TRBJ1-5, with 7 bases lining up with TRBD1. This CDR3 region has 14 residues. Germline trimming cut 4 bases from V and 3 bases from J; bases unmatched to any gene: 3. Per the germline V gene, CDR1 is MNHNS and CDR2 is SASEGT. The DNA of the CDR3 is TGTGCCAGCAGTGTGACAGGGTTCAATCAGCCCCAGCATTTT. Amino acid sequence: CASSVTGFNQPQHF.

The rearrangement joins TRBV7-3 to TRBJ2-3; D gene uncertain. V dropped 5 bases and J dropped 1 base, with 10 bases sitting between them. The CDR3 contains 14 residues. From germline, CDR1 is SGHTA and CDR2 FQGTGA. CDR3 region: CASSTGPRTDTQYF. CDR3 in DNA: TGTGCCAGCAGCACCGGGCCCCGCACAGATACGCAGTATTTT.

This clone has only one observation. This chain joins TRBV5-4 and TRBJ2-2; 8 nucleotides line up with TRBD2. Germline lookup yields CDR1 SGHNT and CDR2 YYREEE (reference sequence). J was trimmed by 7 bases and V by 2 bases; bases with no gene match: 10. CDR3 length equals 16 residues. Written as DNA, the CDR3 is TGTGCCAGCAGCTTCCCCCCCCGGGGGGGCGGCGGGGAGCTGTTTTTT. This translates into CASSFPPRGGGGELFF.